This T cell receptor beta chain appears in the sequencing data of a study of cytomegalovirus exposure and HLA in healthy donors. At the level of the study: A previous analysis identified 117 million unique TCR beta sequences derived from 180 million or so T cells. General study results and limits: Rare sequences made up most TCRs, while some public TCRs were found in many donors.

Vbeta (60) and Jbeta (13) primers were used in the PCR. Sequencing was performed with immunoSEQ multiplex PCR; in TCRdb, only in-frame clones are kept and a portion is missing. The sample carries some 91,000 clones, around 86% recorded once. J lost 2 bases, V lost 4 bases, and 11 bases had no gene match. The germline CDR1 and CDR2 sequences are SGHNT and YYREEE (reference sequence). The CDR3 sequence is 16 residues long. Of note for this clone: What it recognizes is unknown.

The sequenced sample was PBMCs. This TCR derives from a man aged 25-45 years in good health and CMV-seropositive. The chain is built from TRBV5-4 and TRBJ2-5, with 7 bases that match TRBD1. The CDR3 region has the DNA TGTGCCAGCAGCACCTCCCTGGACAGGCATCAAGAGACCCAGTACTTC. Translating gives CASSTSLDRHQETQYF.